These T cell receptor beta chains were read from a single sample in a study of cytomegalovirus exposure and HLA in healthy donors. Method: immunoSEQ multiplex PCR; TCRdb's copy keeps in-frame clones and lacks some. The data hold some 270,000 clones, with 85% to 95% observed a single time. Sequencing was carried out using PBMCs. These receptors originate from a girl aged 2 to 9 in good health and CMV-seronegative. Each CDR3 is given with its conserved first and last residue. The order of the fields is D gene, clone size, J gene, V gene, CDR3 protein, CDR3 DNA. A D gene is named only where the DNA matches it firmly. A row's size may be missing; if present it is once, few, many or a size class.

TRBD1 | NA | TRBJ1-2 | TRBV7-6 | CASSPETGPYGYTF | TGTGCCAGCAGCCCAGAGACAGGGCCCTATGGCTACACCTTC
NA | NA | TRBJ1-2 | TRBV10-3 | CAHRDILNYGYTF | TGTGCCCATAGGGACATCTTAAACTATGGCTACACCTTC
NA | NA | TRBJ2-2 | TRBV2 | CASSVSGTGELFF | TGTGCCAGCAGTGTATCGGGAACCGGGGAGCTGTTTTTT
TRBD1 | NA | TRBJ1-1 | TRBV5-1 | CASSPPNSKDRAPMNTEAFF | TGCGCCAGCAGCCCCCCGAACTCGAAGGACAGGGCCCCTATGAACACTGAAGCTTTCTTT
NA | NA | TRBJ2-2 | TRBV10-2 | CASNGVANTGELFF | TGCGCCAGCAATGGTGTAGCGAACACCGGGGAGCTGTTTTTT
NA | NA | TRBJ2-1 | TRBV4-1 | CASSQDLREEFF | TGCGCCAGCAGCCAAGATTTAAGGGAGGAGTTCTTC
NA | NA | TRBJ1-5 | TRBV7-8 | CASSLGQGGAQPQHF | TGTGCCAGCAGCTTAGGTCAGGGAGGGGCTCAGCCCCAGCATTTT
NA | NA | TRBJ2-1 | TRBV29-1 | CSVEGASFSYNEQFF | TGCAGCGTTGAAGGCGCTAGTTTTTCCTACAATGAGCAGTTCTTC
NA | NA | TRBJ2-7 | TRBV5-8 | CASSEAGIIYEQYF | TGTGCCAGCAGTGAAGCGGGTATAATCTACGAGCAGTACTTC
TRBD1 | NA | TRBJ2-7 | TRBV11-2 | CASSFGTGLSYEQYF | TGTGCCAGCAGCTTCGGGACAGGGCTAAGCTACGAGCAGTACTTC
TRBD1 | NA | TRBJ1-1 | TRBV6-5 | CASSFDQGDTEAFF | TGTGCCAGCAGTTTCGATCAGGGGGACACTGAAGCTTTCTTT
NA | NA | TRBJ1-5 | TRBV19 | CASSISPAGGRGQPQHF | TGTGCCAGTAGTATAAGCCCCGCGGGGGGTAGGGGACAGCCCCAGCATTTT
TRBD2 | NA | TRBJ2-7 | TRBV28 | CASRGLAGTYEQYF | TGTGCCAGCCGCGGACTAGCGGGGACCTACGAGCAGTACTTC
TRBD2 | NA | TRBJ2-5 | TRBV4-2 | CASSQAGGQETQYF | TGTGCCAGCAGCCAAGCGGGGGGGCAAGAGACCCAGTACTTC
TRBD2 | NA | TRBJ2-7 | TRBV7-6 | CASSLGSGRALSYEQYF | TGTGCCAGCAGCTTAGGTAGCGGGAGGGCCCTCTCCTACGAGCAGTACTTC
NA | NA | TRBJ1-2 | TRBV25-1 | CASSRWGLSYGYTF | TGTGCCAGCAGTCGGTGGGGGCTGAGCTATGGCTACACCTTC
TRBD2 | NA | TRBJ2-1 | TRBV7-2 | CASRPKSGTSGAYYNEQFF | TGTGCCAGCAGGCCGAAGTCGGGGACTAGCGGTGCTTACTACAATGAACAGTTCTTC
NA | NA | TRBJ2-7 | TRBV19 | CASSGPYEQYF | TGTGCCAGTAGTGGGCCCTACGAGCAGTACTTC
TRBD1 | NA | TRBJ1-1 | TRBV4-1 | CASSQETGGEVEAFF | TGCGCCAGCAGCCAAGAAACAGGGGGCGAAGTTGAAGCTTTCTTT
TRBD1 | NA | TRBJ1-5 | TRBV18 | CASSKTGGDQPQHF | TGTGCCAGCTCAAAAACAGGGGGCGATCAGCCCCAGCATTTT
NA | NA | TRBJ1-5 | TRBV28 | CASSFAPGGNQPQHF | TGTGCCAGCAGTTTTGCTCCGGGAGGCAATCAGCCCCAGCATTTT
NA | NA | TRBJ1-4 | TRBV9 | CASSVEGELNEKLFF | TGTGCCAGCAGCGTAGAAGGGGAACTTAATGAAAAACTGTTTTTT
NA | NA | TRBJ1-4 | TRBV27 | CASSQMGPNEKLFF | TGTGCCAGCAGTCAAATGGGGCCGAATGAAAAACTGTTTTTT
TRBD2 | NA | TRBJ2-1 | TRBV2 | CASSEPPRLAGDARNEQFF | TGTGCCAGCAGTGAACCCCCCCGACTAGCGGGCGACGCCCGGAATGAGCAGTTCTTC
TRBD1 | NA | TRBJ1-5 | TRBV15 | CATSRDRDQPQHF | TGTGCCACCAGCCGGGACAGGGATCAGCCCCAGCATTTT
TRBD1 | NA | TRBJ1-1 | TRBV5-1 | CASGTGGKGTEAFF | TGCGCCAGCGGGACAGGGGGCAAGGGGACTGAAGCTTTCTTT
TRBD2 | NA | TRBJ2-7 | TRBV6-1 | CASSEGLAESPEQYF | TGTGCCAGCAGTGAAGGACTAGCAGAATCCCCCGAGCAGTACTTC
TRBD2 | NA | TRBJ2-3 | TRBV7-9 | CASSFLSRGREEEDTQYF | TGTGCCAGCAGCTTCCTCTCCCGCGGGCGGGAGGAAGAAGATACGCAGTATTTT
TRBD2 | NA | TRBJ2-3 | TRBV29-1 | CSADGLAGGLMTDTQYF | TGCAGCGCTGATGGACTAGCGGGGGGGCTGATGACAGATACGCAGTATTTT
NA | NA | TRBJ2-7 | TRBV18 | CASSPPYRAYEQYF | TGTGCCAGCTCACCACCATACAGGGCCTACGAGCAGTACTTC
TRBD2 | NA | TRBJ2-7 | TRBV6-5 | CASGAGGDYEQYF | TGTGCCAGCGGAGCGGGGGGAGACTACGAGCAGTACTTC
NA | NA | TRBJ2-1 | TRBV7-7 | CASSLGAAPGNEQFF | TGTGCTAGCAGCTTGGGGGCGGCGCCCGGGAATGAGCAGTTCTTC
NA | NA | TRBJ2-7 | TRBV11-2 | CASSFGQSYF | TGTGCCAGCAGCTTTGGGCAATCGTACTTC
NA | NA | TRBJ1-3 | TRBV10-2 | CASSEVPRPISGNTIYF | TGCGCCAGCAGTGAAGTGCCCAGGCCCATCTCTGGAAACACCATATATTTT
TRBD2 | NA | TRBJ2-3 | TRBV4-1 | CASSQVPTSGGADTQYF | TGCGCCAGCAGCCAAGTCCCAACTAGCGGGGGGGCAGATACGCAGTATTTT
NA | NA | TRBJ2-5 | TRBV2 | CASNRETQYF | TGTGCCAGCAACCGGGAGACCCAGTACTTC
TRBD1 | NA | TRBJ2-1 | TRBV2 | CASRMPGQTPKNHLSSYNEQFF | TGTGCCAGCAGGATGCCGGGACAGACTCCCAAGAACCACCTTAGCTCCTACAATGAGCAGTTCTTC
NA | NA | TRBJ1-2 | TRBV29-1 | CSVEAPSGYGYTF | TGCAGCGTTGAAGCTCCGTCGGGCTATGGCTACACCTTC
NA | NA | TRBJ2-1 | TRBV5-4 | CASSPLGGLYNEQFF | TGTGCCAGCAGCCCCCTCGGGGGGCTCTACAATGAGCAGTTCTTC
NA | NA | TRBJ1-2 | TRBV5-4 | CASSYDSSSNYGYTF | TGTGCCAGCAGCTATGACAGCTCTTCAAACTATGGCTACACCTTC
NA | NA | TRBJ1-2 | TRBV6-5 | CASSYSSAGQGYGYTF | TGTGCCAGCAGTTACTCGTCAGCAGGTCAGGGCTATGGCTACACCTTC
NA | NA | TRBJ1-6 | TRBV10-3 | CAISEYGADNSPLHF | TGTGCCATCAGTGAATATGGGGCGGACAATTCACCCCTCCACTTT
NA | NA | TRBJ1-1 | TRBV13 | CASSGARGGTEAFF | TGTGCCAGCAGCGGGGCCAGGGGTGGGACTGAAGCTTTCTTT
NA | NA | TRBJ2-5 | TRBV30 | CAWSMQEQYF | TGTGCCTGGAGTATGCAAGAGCAGTACTTC
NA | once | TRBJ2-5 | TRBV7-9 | CSSSPPDSAQYF | TGTTCCAGCAGTCCACCCGACTCCGCCCAGTACTTC